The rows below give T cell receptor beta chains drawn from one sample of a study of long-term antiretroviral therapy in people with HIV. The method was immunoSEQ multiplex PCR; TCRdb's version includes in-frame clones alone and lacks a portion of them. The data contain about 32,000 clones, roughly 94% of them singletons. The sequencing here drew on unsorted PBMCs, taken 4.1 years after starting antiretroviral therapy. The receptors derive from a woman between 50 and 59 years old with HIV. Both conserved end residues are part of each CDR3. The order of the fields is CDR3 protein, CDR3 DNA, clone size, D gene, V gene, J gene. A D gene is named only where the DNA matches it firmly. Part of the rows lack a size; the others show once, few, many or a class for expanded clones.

CDR3: CASSLGAGGYTEAFF
DNA: TGTGCCAGCAGCTTGGGGGCGGGGGGCTACACTGAAGCTTTCTTT
size: once
D: -
V: TRBV5-4
J: TRBJ1-1

CDR3: CASSDPGQTYNNEQFF
DNA: TGTGCCAGCAGTGATCCGGGACAAACTTACAACAATGAGCAGTTCTTC
size: -
D: -
V: TRBV6-1
J: TRBJ2-1

CDR3: CASSREGTSGGDTQYF
DNA: TGTGCCAGCAGCCGTGAAGGGACTAGCGGGGGGGATACGCAGTATTTT
size: -
D: TRBD2
V: TRBV7-2
J: TRBJ2-3

CDR3: CASSLALGQGVWAFF
DNA: TGTGCCAGCAGCTTAGCGCTGGGACAGGGAGTTTGGGCTTTCTTT
size: -
D: TRBD1
V: TRBV7-9
J: TRBJ1-1

CDR3: CASGAGGYPTDTQYF
DNA: TGTGCCAGCGGAGCGGGGGGATACCCCACAGATACGCAGTATTTT
size: -
D: TRBD2
V: TRBV5-6
J: TRBJ2-3

CDR3: CASSLGGDNYGYTF
DNA: TGTGCCAGCAGTCTCGGGGGCGACAACTATGGCTACACCTTC
size: -
D: -
V: TRBV27
J: TRBJ1-2

CDR3: CASSQDDRSNQPQHF
DNA: TGCGCCAGCAGCCAAGATGACAGAAGCAATCAGCCCCAGCATTTT
size: -
D: -
V: TRBV4-1
J: TRBJ1-5

CDR3: CASSLGRDFSYEQYF
DNA: TGTGCCAGCAGTTTGGGCAGGGACTTCTCCTACGAGCAGTACTTC
size: -
D: -
V: TRBV27
J: TRBJ2-7

CDR3: CASSEYGSEATDTQYF
DNA: TGTGCCAGCAGTGAATATGGCAGCGAAGCTACAGATACGCAGTATTTT
size: -
D: -
V: TRBV25-1
J: TRBJ2-3

CDR3: CASTSTSGGWNEQFF
DNA: TGTGCCAGCACCTCAACTAGCGGGGGGTGGAATGAGCAGTTCTTC
size: -
D: TRBD2
V: TRBV7-2
J: TRBJ2-1

CDR3: CASRPSSGNTIYF
DNA: TGTGCCAGCAGGCCGAGCTCTGGAAACACCATATATTTT
size: -
D: -
V: TRBV9
J: TRBJ1-3

CDR3: CASSPPGGGADTQYF
DNA: TGTGCCAGCAGTCCCCCGGGGGGCGGGGCAGATACGCAGTATTTT
size: -
D: -
V: TRBV5-4
J: TRBJ2-3

CDR3: CASSLRRNQPQHF
DNA: TGTGCCAGCAGCTTACGCAGGAATCAGCCCCAGCATTTT
size: -
D: -
V: TRBV7-3
J: TRBJ1-5

CDR3: CASSIGQPVNSYEQYF
DNA: TGCGCCAGCAGCATCGGACAGCCGGTAAATTCCTACGAGCAGTACTTC
size: -
D: -
V: TRBV5-1
J: TRBJ2-7

CDR3: CASSQDPGINEQFF
DNA: TGCGCCAGCAGCCAAGATCCGGGCATCAATGAGCAGTTCTTC
size: -
D: -
V: TRBV4-1
J: TRBJ2-1

CDR3: CASSLGPGPGGYTF
DNA: TGTGCCAGCAGCTTAGGTCCAGGGCCGGGTGGCTACACCTTC
size: -
D: -
V: TRBV11-2
J: TRBJ1-2

CDR3: CASSQGDSLDYGYTF
DNA: TGCGCCAGCAGCCAAGGTGACAGTTTAGACTATGGCTACACCTTC
size: -
D: -
V: TRBV4-3
J: TRBJ1-2

CDR3: CASSVGTEAFF
DNA: TGTGCCAGCAGCGTCGGGACAGAAGCTTTCTTT
size: -
D: -
V: TRBV6-5
J: TRBJ1-1

CDR3: CASSVNNEKLFF
DNA: TGTGCCAGCAGCGTGAATAATGAAAAACTGTTTTTT
size: -
D: -
V: TRBV9
J: TRBJ1-4

CDR3: CASSSVVGELFF
DNA: TGTGCCAGCAGTTCAGTCGTCGGGGAGCTGTTTTTT
size: once
D: -
V: TRBV27
J: TRBJ2-2

CDR3: CAWSVWRSGGRTGNTIYF
DNA: TGTGCCTGGAGTGTATGGAGATCCGGCGGTCGGACTGGAAACACCATATATTTT
size: -
D: -
V: TRBV30
J: TRBJ1-3

CDR3: CASSLAGEGDTQYF
DNA: TGCGCCAGCAGCTTGGCAGGGGAGGGAGATACGCAGTATTTT
size: -
D: -
V: TRBV5-1
J: TRBJ2-3

CDR3: CAWTTGVESPLHF
DNA: TGTGCCTGGACAACAGGGGTAGAATCACCCCTCCACTTT
size: -
D: TRBD1
V: TRBV30
J: TRBJ1-6

CDR3: CASSYTGGATDTQYF
DNA: TGTGCCAGCAGCTACACGGGGGGGGCCACAGATACGCAGTATTTT
size: -
D: TRBD2
V: TRBV7-3
J: TRBJ2-3

CDR3: CAWSRGNEQFF
DNA: TGTGCCTGGAGCAGGGGTAATGAGCAGTTCTTC
size: -
D: -
V: TRBV30
J: TRBJ2-1

CDR3: CASSYWASYEQYF
DNA: TGTGCCAGCAGTTACTGGGCTTCCTACGAGCAGTACTTC
size: -
D: -
V: TRBV6-5
J: TRBJ2-7

CDR3: CASATVAGRQETQYF
DNA: TGCGCCAGCGCGACGGTAGCGGGTAGGCAAGAGACCCAGTACTTC
size: -
D: TRBD2
V: TRBV5-1
J: TRBJ2-5

CDR3: CASSQTLAGPNNEQFF
DNA: TGCGCCAGCAGCCAAACTCTAGCGGGGCCCAACAATGAGCAGTTCTTC
size: -
D: TRBD2
V: TRBV4-1
J: TRBJ2-1

CDR3: CASSPARARNTIYF
DNA: TGTGCCAGCAGCCCAGCCAGGGCAAGAAACACCATATATTTT
size: -
D: -
V: TRBV6-1
J: TRBJ1-3

CDR3: CASSIGGYREVYEQYF
DNA: TGTGCCAGTAGTATCGGAGGCTACAGGGAAGTCTACGAGCAGTACTTC
size: -
D: -
V: TRBV19
J: TRBJ2-7

CDR3: CASSVGEGTEAFF
DNA: TGTGCCAGCAGTGTGGGGGAGGGGACTGAAGCTTTCTTT
size: -
D: -
V: TRBV2
J: TRBJ1-1

CDR3: CASSINGNTEAFF
DNA: TGTGCCAGTAGTATCAACGGGAACACTGAAGCTTTCTTT
size: -
D: -
V: TRBV19
J: TRBJ1-1

CDR3: CASSEAGGTEAFF
DNA: TGTGCCAGCAGTGAGGCAGGGGGCACTGAAGCTTTCTTT
size: once
D: TRBD1
V: TRBV2
J: TRBJ1-1

CDR3: CASSLPQGVYGYTF
DNA: TGTGCCAGCAGCTTACCCCAGGGGGTTTATGGCTACACCTTC
size: -
D: TRBD1
V: TRBV7-2
J: TRBJ1-2

CDR3: CASLHTGGAGEQYF
DNA: TGCGCCAGCTTGCATACAGGGGGCGCGGGGGAGCAGTACTTC
size: -
D: TRBD1
V: TRBV10-2
J: TRBJ2-7

CDR3: CSVEAGGWETQYF
DNA: TGCAGCGTTGAAGCGGGGGGCTGGGAGACCCAGTACTTC
size: -
D: -
V: TRBV29-1
J: TRBJ2-5

CDR3: CASSPTLGQSYGYTF
DNA: TGTGCCAGCAGCCCTACCCTCGGACAGAGCTATGGCTACACCTTC
size: -
D: -
V: TRBV7-9
J: TRBJ1-2

CDR3: CASSPPEPPNYGYTF
DNA: TGTGCCAGCTCACCACCGGAACCACCAAACTATGGCTACACCTTC
size: -
D: -
V: TRBV18
J: TRBJ1-2

CDR3: CASSGQFNQPQHF
DNA: TGTGCCAGCAGCGGGCAATTCAATCAGCCCCAGCATTTT
size: once
D: -
V: TRBV2
J: TRBJ1-5

CDR3: CASSLYARGITDTQYF
DNA: TGTGCCAGCAGCTTATACGCCAGGGGGATCACAGATACGCAGTATTTT
size: -
D: TRBD1
V: TRBV7-8
J: TRBJ2-3

CDR3: CASSLERVGKDEQFF
DNA: TGCGCCAGCAGCTTGGAGAGGGTGGGGAAGGATGAGCAGTTCTTC
size: -
D: -
V: TRBV5-1
J: TRBJ2-1

CDR3: CAISDYGLNTGELFF
DNA: TGTGCCATCAGTGACTACGGACTCAACACCGGGGAGCTGTTTTTT
size: -
D: -
V: TRBV10-3
J: TRBJ2-2

CDR3: CASNPGGAGETQYF
DNA: TGTGCCAGCAACCCAGGGGGGGCAGGGGAGACCCAGTACTTC
size: -
D: -
V: TRBV9
J: TRBJ2-5

CDR3: CASRPIRDSPSFF
DNA: TGTGCCAGCAGGCCTATCCGGGACTCCCCCTCTTTCTTC
size: -
D: -
V: TRBV6-6
J: TRBJ2-1

CDR3: CASSHRTSRNEQFF
DNA: TGTGCCAGCAGCCACCGGACTAGTAGGAATGAGCAGTTCTTC
size: -
D: TRBD2
V: TRBV14
J: TRBJ2-1

CDR3: CASSEGARQPQHF
DNA: TGCGCCAGCAGTGAGGGGGCCCGGCAGCCCCAGCATTTT
size: -
D: -
V: TRBV10-2
J: TRBJ1-5

CDR3: CASSLARSAGGGWRGYTF
DNA: TGTGCCAGCAGCTTAGCTAGGTCAGCAGGGGGCGGTTGGCGTGGCTACACCTTC
size: -
D: TRBD1
V: TRBV7-8
J: TRBJ1-2

CDR3: CASSPGLATYQETQYF
DNA: TGTGCCAGTAGCCCGGGACTAGCCACGTACCAAGAGACCCAGTACTTC
size: -
D: TRBD2
V: TRBV19
J: TRBJ2-5

CDR3: CASSAGQDYGYTF
DNA: TGTGCCAGCAGCGCCGGACAGGACTATGGCTACACCTTC
size: -
D: TRBD1
V: TRBV5-4
J: TRBJ1-2

CDR3: CASIGRGLGNTEAFF
DNA: TGTGCCAGTATTGGGCGGGGGCTGGGGAACACTGAAGCTTTCTTT
size: -
D: -
V: TRBV19
J: TRBJ1-1

CDR3: CASMTGSADTQYF
DNA: TGCGCCAGCATGACAGGGAGCGCAGATACGCAGTATTTT
size: -
D: TRBD1
V: TRBV5-1
J: TRBJ2-3

CDR3: CAWSAGLPDQPQHF
DNA: TGTGCCTGGAGTGCCGGACTCCCCGATCAGCCCCAGCATTTT
size: once
D: -
V: TRBV30
J: TRBJ1-5

CDR3: CASNQAGAWEQYF
DNA: TGTGCCAGCAACCAGGCGGGGGCTTGGGAGCAGTACTTC
size: -
D: -
V: TRBV6-5
J: TRBJ2-7